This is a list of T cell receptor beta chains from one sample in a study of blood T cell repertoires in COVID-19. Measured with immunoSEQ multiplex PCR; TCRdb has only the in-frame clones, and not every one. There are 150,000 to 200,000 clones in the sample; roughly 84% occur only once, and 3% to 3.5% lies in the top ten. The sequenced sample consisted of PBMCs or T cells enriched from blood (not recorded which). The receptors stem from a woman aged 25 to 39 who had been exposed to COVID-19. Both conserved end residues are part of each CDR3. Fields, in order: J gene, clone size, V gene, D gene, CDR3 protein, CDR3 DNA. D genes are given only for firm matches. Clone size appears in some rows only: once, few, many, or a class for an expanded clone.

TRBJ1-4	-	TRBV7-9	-	CASSLVGGKNEKLFF	TGTGCCAGCAGCTTAGTCGGAGGGAAGAATGAAAAACTGTTTTTT
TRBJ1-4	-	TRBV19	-	CASSTESYNEKLFF	TGTGCCAGTAGTACTGAGAGTTACAATGAAAAACTGTTTTTT
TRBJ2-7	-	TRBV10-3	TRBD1	CAISVRQGPYEQYF	TGTGCCATCAGTGTCCGACAGGGTCCCTACGAGCAGTACTTC
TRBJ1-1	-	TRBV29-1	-	CSVFQGAYTEAFF	TGCAGCGTTTTCCAGGGTGCATACACTGAAGCTTTCTTT
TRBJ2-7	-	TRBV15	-	CATSRGATSYEQYF	TGTGCCACCAGCAGAGGGGCCACCTCTTACGAGCAGTACTTC
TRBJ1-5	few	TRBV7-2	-	CASRRPGNQPQHF	TGTGCCAGCAGGCGCCCAGGGAATCAGCCCCAGCATTTT
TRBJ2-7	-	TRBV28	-	CASSLEVYEQYF	TGTGCCAGCAGTTTAGAGGTCTACGAGCAGTACTTC
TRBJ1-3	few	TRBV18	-	CASSPIADKSGNTIYF	TGTGCCAGCTCACCCATCGCGGACAAAAGTGGAAACACCATATATTTT
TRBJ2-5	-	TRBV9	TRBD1	CASSVGGGRETQYF	TGTGCCAGCAGCGTAGGAGGGGGCCGGGAGACCCAGTACTTC
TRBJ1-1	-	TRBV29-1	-	CSVTENTEAFF	TGCAGCGTAACAGAGAACACTGAAGCTTTCTTT
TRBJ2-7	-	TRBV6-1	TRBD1	CASSLTGKTYEQYF	TGTGCCAGCAGCCTGACAGGGAAGACCTACGAGCAGTACTTC
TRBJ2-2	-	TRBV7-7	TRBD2	CASSFDSGGTGELFF	TGTGCTAGCAGCTTTGATAGCGGGGGCACCGGGGAGCTGTTTTTT
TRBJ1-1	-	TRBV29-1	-	CSVGRTGNTEAFF	TGCAGCGTTGGGCGCACGGGGAACACTGAAGCTTTCTTT
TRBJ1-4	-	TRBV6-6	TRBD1	CASSRTGGLFTTNEKLFF	TGTGCCAGCAGTCGGACAGGGGGGCTCTTTACAACTAATGAAAAACTGTTTTTT
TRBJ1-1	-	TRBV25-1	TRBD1	CAIHAGGWTEAFF	TGTGCCATTCACGCAGGGGGTTGGACTGAAGCTTTCTTT
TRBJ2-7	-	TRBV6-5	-	CASRSSTRQYF	TGTGCCAGCAGATCCTCTACGAGGCAGTACTTC
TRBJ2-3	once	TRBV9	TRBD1	CASSVVGTGVDTQYF	TGTGCCAGCAGCGTAGTTGGGACAGGGGTAGATACGCAGTATTTT
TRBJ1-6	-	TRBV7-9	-	CASVGAKGTYNSPLHF	TGTGCCAGCGTTGGGGCGAAGGGAACCTATAATTCACCCCTCCACTTT
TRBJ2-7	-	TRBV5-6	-	CASSLSGPPYEQYF	TGTGCCAGCAGCTTGTCGGGTCCCCCCTACGAGCAGTACTTC
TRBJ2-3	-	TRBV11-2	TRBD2	CASSFYSLAGETDTQYF	TGTGCCAGCAGCTTTTACTCCCTAGCGGGGGAGACAGATACGCAGTATTTT
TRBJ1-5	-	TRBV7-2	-	CASSFKGRDQPQHF	TGTGCCAGCAGCTTCAAGGGGCGAGATCAGCCCCAGCATTTT
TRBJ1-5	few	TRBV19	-	CASSINSANNQPQHF	TGTGCCAGTAGTATAAATTCAGCGAACAATCAGCCCCAGCATTTT
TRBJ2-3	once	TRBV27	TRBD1	CASGGIQGITDTQYF	TGTGCCAGCGGAGGAATACAGGGGATCACAGATACGCAGTATTTT
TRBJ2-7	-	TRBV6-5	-	CASSYKGVRYEQYF	TGTGCCAGCAGTTACAAAGGGGTTCGGTACGAGCAGTACTTC
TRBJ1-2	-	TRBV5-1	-	CASSLDRRGGTRPYGYTF	TGCGCCAGCAGCTTGGATCGTAGGGGGGGGACTCGACCCTATGGCTACACCTTC
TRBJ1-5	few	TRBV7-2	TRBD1	CASSPRTGGGQPQHF	TGTGCCAGCAGCCCTAGGACAGGGGGGGGTCAGCCCCAGCATTTT
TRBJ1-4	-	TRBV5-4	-	CASSPAGGLHEKLFF	TGTGCCAGCAGCCCCGCCGGAGGGTTGCATGAAAAACTGTTTTTT
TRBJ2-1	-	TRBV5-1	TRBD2	CASSSGTRSSYNEQFF	TGCGCCAGCAGCTCCGGGACTAGAAGCTCCTACAATGAGCAGTTCTTC
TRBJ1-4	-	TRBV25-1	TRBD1	CASTGQGWEKLFF	TGTGCCAGCACGGGACAGGGTTGGGAAAAACTGTTTTTT
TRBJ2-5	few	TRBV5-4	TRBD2	CASSLRTSGGGETQYF	TGTGCCAGCAGCCTTAGGACTAGCGGGGGAGGCGAGACCCAGTACTTC
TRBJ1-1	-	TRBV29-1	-	CSVSLEGGRTEAFF	TGCAGCGTTTCGCTTGAGGGTGGTCGGACTGAAGCTTTCTTT
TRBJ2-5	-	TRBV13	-	CASSKQGPQYF	TGTGCCAGCAGCAAACAGGGCCCCCAGTACTTC
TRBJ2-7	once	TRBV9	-	CASSVGGDSYEQYF	TGTGCCAGCAGCGTAGGCGGGGACTCCTACGAGCAGTACTTC
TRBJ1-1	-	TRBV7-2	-	CASRPGHISTEAFF	TGTGCCAGCAGACCGGGACACATTTCCACTGAAGCTTTCTTT
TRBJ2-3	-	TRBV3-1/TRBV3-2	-	CASSSRGTDTQYF	TGTGCCAGCAGCTCTCGGGGCACAGATACGCAGTATTTT
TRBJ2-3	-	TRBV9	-	CASSVSLDTQYF	TGTGCCAGCAGCGTTAGTTTAGATACGCAGTATTTT
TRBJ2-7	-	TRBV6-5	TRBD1	CASSYSGGTGTYEQYF	TGTGCCAGCAGTTACTCTGGGGGGACAGGAACCTACGAGCAGTACTTC
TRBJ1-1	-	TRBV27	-	CASSLLAGGNTEAFF	TGTGCCAGCAGTTTATTGGCGGGGGGGAACACTGAAGCTTTCTTT
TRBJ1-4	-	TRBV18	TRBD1	CASSPLAGQLSKLFF	TGTGCCAGCTCACCACTCGCGGGACAGTTATCAAAACTGTTTTTT
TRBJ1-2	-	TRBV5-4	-	CASSLDGANYGYTF	TGTGCCAGCAGCCTAGACGGGGCTAACTATGGCTACACCTTC
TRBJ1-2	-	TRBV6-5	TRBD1	CASTQTGVSYGYTF	TGTGCCAGCACTCAGACAGGGGTTAGCTATGGCTACACCTTC
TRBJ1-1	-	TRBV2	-	CASSEFRVAEAFF	TGTGCCAGCAGTGAATTCAGGGTCGCTGAAGCTTTCTTT
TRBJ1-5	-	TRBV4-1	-	CASSQVGQGIQPQHF	TGCGCCAGCAGCCAGGTTGGGCAGGGTATCCAGCCCCAGCATTTT
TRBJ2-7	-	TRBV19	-	CASSIGTEQYF	TGTGCCAGTAGTATAGGGACAGAGCAGTACTTC
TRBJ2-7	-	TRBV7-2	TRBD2	CASSGRAVGYEQYF	TGTGCCAGCAGCGGGAGGGCGGTTGGCTACGAGCAGTACTTC
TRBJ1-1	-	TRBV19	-	CASSITGLGEAFF	TGTGCCAGTAGTATAACAGGGTTGGGTGAAGCTTTCTTT
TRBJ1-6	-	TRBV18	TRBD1	CASSLNRGNNSPLHF	TGTGCCAGCTCACTTAACAGGGGTAATAATTCACCCCTCCACTTT
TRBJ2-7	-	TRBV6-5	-	CASSYGGLSEQYF	TGTGCCAGCAGTTACGGGGGACTCTCCGAGCAGTACTTC
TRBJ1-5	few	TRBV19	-	CASSFVSGINQPQHF	TGTGCCAGTAGTTTTGTGTCGGGGATCAATCAGCCCCAGCATTTT
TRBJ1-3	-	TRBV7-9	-	CASSFPGSSIYF	TGTGCCAGCAGCTTCCCCGGGTCCAGCATATATTTT
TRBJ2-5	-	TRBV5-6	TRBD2	CASSLTSGGPETQYF	TGTGCCAGCAGCTTAACTAGCGGGGGTCCCGAGACCCAGTACTTC
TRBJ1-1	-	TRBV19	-	CASSLFRGADTEAFF	TGTGCCAGTAGTCTTTTCAGGGGCGCGGACACTGAAGCTTTCTTT
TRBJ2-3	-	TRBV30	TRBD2	CAGGRAGTQYF	TGTGCCGGCGGGAGAGCGGGTACGCAGTATTTT
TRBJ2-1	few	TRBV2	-	CASSGLREQFF	TGTGCCAGCAGTGGACTGAGGGAGCAGTTCTTC